This T cell receptor beta chain was identified in a study of cytomegalovirus exposure and HLA in healthy donors. General study points: Prior analysis indicated that the majority of TCR beta V segments exhibited productivity approximately 87% or approximately 30% of the time. The number of N-insertions in an Asian-associated ancestry cluster was reportedly below the roughly 670-donor mean in a later analysis.

Points on this clone: What it recognizes is unknown. This sample includes further DNA sequences coding for the same CDR3.

The PCR contained 60 Vbeta and 13 Jbeta primers. The assay was immunoSEQ multiplex PCR, and TCRdb's table has in-frame clones only and misses some. The ten top clones account for 1.4% to 1.5%, within a sample of tens of thousands of clones. CDR3 length: 13 amino acids. Germline V gene data show CDR1 as SEHNR and CDR2 as FQNEAQ (reference sequence). V was clipped by 11 bases and J by 2 bases; unmatched bases: 4. The clonotype originates from a woman aged 60-75 years in good health and CMV-seronegative. Sequencing was carried out using PBMCs. The chain couples TRBV7-9 to TRBJ2-7, with TRBD2 matching 12 bases. The CDR3, as DNA: TGTGCCGGGGGGACTAGCGGGCCCTACGAGCAGTACTTC. It yields the protein CAGGTSGPYEQYF.